This T cell receptor beta chain was profiled in a study of shared clonotypes between healthy human individuals. Study outcomes and limitations: Richness estimates generally favored naive over memory subsets. Several donors had around 5% of their naive CD4 clonotypes in common. Specimens sampled were limited to blood, with tissue repertoires likely differing.

Profiling relied on immunoSEQ multiplex PCR, and the TCRdb table lists in-frame clones only, not all of them. The sample yields about 1.1 million clones, approximately 75% seen once. Donors comprised healthy HIV-negative adults lacking recent acute infections or vaccinations. About this clone itself: Its antigen is undetermined.

Trimming took 2 bases from V and 6 from J, leaving 8 bases between them. The length of the CDR3 is 11 residues. Per germline, CDR1 DFQATT and CDR2 SNEGSKA (reference sequence). J is TRBJ2-7 and V is TRBV20-1; D gene unclear. Sequences were obtained from memory CD4+ T cells from PBMCs. Regarding subset: CD45RA-negative fraction. The clonotype was recovered from a man between 18 and 29 years old in good health. Some clones in this sample may be carry-over from other donors' samples. The chain's CDR3 is CSARSPPEQYF. CDR3 DNA: TGCAGTGCTAGATCCCCTCCCGAGCAGTACTTC.